This T cell receptor (beta chain) is from a study of cytomegalovirus exposure and HLA in healthy donors. General study results and limits: The authors excluded some V segments, including TRBV6-2 and TRBV6-3, as indistinguishable.

As to this clone: Its antigen is currently unknown.

The CDR3 covers 14 residues. Germline V gene data show CDR1 as SGHTA and CDR2 as FQGTGA. J was trimmed by 4 bases and V by 5 bases; bases with no gene match: 6. The PCR was carried out with 60 Vbeta primers and 13 Jbeta primers. Clones were sequenced by immunoSEQ multiplex PCR, and TCRdb holds only the in-frame ones, with some missing. The repertoire holds 150,000 or so clones, with over 65% as singletons. This sequence originates from a man in his forties or fifties in good health and CMV-seropositive. The V gene is TRBV7-3, the J gene TRBJ1-1, with 8 positions matching TRBD1. The sample taken for sequencing was PBMCs. The CDR3 loop is CASSARQGSTEAFF. The CDR3 DNA sequence: TGTGCCAGCAGCGCCCGACAGGGGAGCACTGAAGCTTTCTTT.